These T cell receptor beta chains were read from a single sample in a study of blood T cell repertoires in COVID-19. The assay was immunoSEQ multiplex PCR, and TCRdb's table has in-frame clones only and misses some. The table shows roughly 360,000 clones, with roughly four fifths occurring only once. The sample taken for sequencing was PBMCs or T cells enriched from blood (not recorded which). Receptor source: a woman aged 45-59 years who had recovered from COVID-19. The CDR3 runs from the conserved cysteine through the conserved F or W. The D gene is left open where the match is weak. Size is stated for part of the rows, as once, few or many counts, or as a class when the clone is expanded.

d_call j_call clone_size v_call cdr3_aa cdr3_nt
TRBD1 TRBJ1-6 once TRBV7-2 CASSLAGGNNSPLHF TGTGCCAGCAGCTTGGCAGGGGGGAATAATTCACCCCTCCACTTT
. TRBJ1-2 . TRBV10-3 CAISESRAGALNGYTF TGTGCCATCAGTGAGTCGCGAGCAGGGGCATTGAATGGCTACACCTTC
. TRBJ2-1 . TRBV5-4 CASSLAGEQFF TGTGCCAGCAGCTTGGCGGGTGAGCAGTTCTTC
. TRBJ2-3 . TRBV20-1 CSAIAGDTQYF TGCAGTGCCATCGCCGGAGATACGCAGTATTTT
. TRBJ1-1 . TRBV4-3 CASSQVVPLRTEAFF TGCGCCAGCAGCCAAGTAGTTCCCCTCCGGACTGAAGCTTTCTTT
. TRBJ1-2 few TRBV9 CASSGQSSNYGYTF TGTGCCAGCAGCGGACAGTCCTCAAACTATGGCTACACCTTC
TRBD1 TRBJ2-7 . TRBV6-2/TRBV6-3 CASSSTGTGIGEQYF TGTGCCAGCAGTTCCACCGGGACAGGGATTGGGGAGCAGTACTTC
. TRBJ1-6 . TRBV7-2 CASSPQTPYNSPLHF TGTGCCAGCAGCCCTCAAACTCCCTATAATTCACCCCTCCACTTT
. TRBJ2-1 . TRBV3-1/TRBV3-2 CASSHGRGSNEQFF TGTGCCAGCAGCCATGGACGGGGAAGCAATGAGCAGTTCTTC
TRBD1 TRBJ2-2 . TRBV5-1 CASSEPGTVTGELFF TGCGCCAGCAGCGAGCCCGGGACAGTCACCGGGGAGCTGTTTTTT
TRBD2 TRBJ2-1 . TRBV27 CASSGTSSPYGYNEQFF TGTGCCAGCAGTGGGACTAGTTCTCCGTACGGTTACAATGAGCAGTTCTTC
. TRBJ1-1 . TRBV5-4 CASSPRQQLNTEAFF TGTGCCAGCAGCCCTAGACAGCAACTGAACACTGAAGCTTTCTTT
. TRBJ1-1 . TRBV7-9 CASSLIRQHTEAFF TGTGCCAGCAGCTTAATCAGGCAGCACACTGAAGCTTTCTTT
. TRBJ1-1 . TRBV19 CASGLGPGPNTEAFF TGTGCCAGTGGGTTGGGGCCCGGACCGAACACTGAAGCTTTCTTT
TRBD1 TRBJ1-2 . TRBV4-2 CASSHEFTGGNYGYTF TGTGCCAGCAGCCATGAATTTACAGGGGGCAACTATGGCTACACCTTC
. TRBJ1-2 . TRBV5-1 CASSPRGGAVMYGYTF TGCGCCAGCAGCCCTAGGGGTGGCGCAGTTATGTATGGCTACACCTTC
. TRBJ1-6 . TRBV5-1 CASSEGFGSPLHF TGCGCCAGCTCCGAGGGATTTGGTTCACCCCTCCACTTT
. TRBJ1-1 . TRBV24-1 CATSVAGDGAMNTEAFF TGTGCCACCAGTGTGGCAGGGGACGGCGCCATGAACACTGAAGCTTTCTTT
TRBD1 TRBJ1-1 . TRBV3-1/TRBV3-2 CASSQEWTGPTNTEAFF TGTGCCAGCAGCCAAGAGTGGACAGGCCCAACGAACACTGAAGCTTTCTTT
. TRBJ2-7 many TRBV9 CASGVTGSGPWVDEQYF TGTGCCAGCGGTGTCACAGGGTCCGGACCCTGGGTCGACGAGCAGTACTTC
. TRBJ2-7 . TRBV9 CASSVNRDPDEQYF TGTGCCAGCAGCGTAAACAGGGACCCAGACGAGCAGTACTTC
. TRBJ1-1 . TRBV7-3 CASRPTAMNTEAFF TGTGCCAGCAGACCGACAGCGATGAACACTGAAGCTTTCTTT
TRBD1 TRBJ1-2 . TRBV5-6 CASSLRDSTRQPRYGYTF TGTGCCAGCAGCTTAAGGGACAGCACCCGCCAGCCCCGCTATGGCTACACCTTC
TRBD1 TRBJ2-7 . TRBV30 CAWSSGQGFYEQYF TGTGCCTGGAGTTCTGGACAGGGTTTTTACGAGCAGTACTTC
TRBD1 TRBJ1-1 . TRBV2 CASVLDRANTEAFF TGTGCCAGCGTACTCGACAGGGCGAACACTGAAGCTTTCTTT
. TRBJ1-1 . TRBV5-1 CASSISGVVNTEAFF TGCGCCAGCAGCATTTCAGGGGTCGTGAACACTGAAGCTTTCTTT
TRBD1 TRBJ1-2 . TRBV30 CAWNTGVLYGYTF TGTGCCTGGAATACAGGGGTATTGTATGGCTACACCTTC
TRBD1 TRBJ1-1 . TRBV2 CASSDPVQGGVSEAFF TGTGCCAGCAGTGACCCCGTACAGGGGGGTGTCTCTGAAGCTTTCTTT
. TRBJ2-1 . TRBV25-1 CASILTGSNEQFF TGTGCCAGCATCCTGACAGGAAGTAATGAGCAGTTCTTC
TRBD2 TRBJ2-2 . TRBV19 CASSTSGRGTGELFF TGTGCCAGTAGTACTAGCGGGAGAGGTACCGGGGAGCTGTTTTTT
. TRBJ1-2 . TRBV2 CASSEENGYTF TGTGCCAGCAGTGAGGAGAATGGCTACACCTTC
TRBD1 TRBJ1-1 few TRBV15 CATSRGSGGTEAFF TGTGCCACCAGCAGAGGTTCAGGGGGGACTGAAGCTTTCTTT
TRBD2 TRBJ2-1 . TRBV7-2 CASSRGRIDEQFF TGTGCCAGCAGCCGCGGGAGGATCGATGAGCAGTTCTTC
TRBD1 TRBJ1-2 . TRBV19 CASSRGTGPSYGYTF TGTGCCAGTAGTAGAGGGACAGGGCCCAGCTATGGCTACACCTTC
TRBD1 TRBJ1-2 . TRBV18 CASSPDRGLGGYTF TGTGCCAGCTCCCCGGACAGGGGGCTAGGCGGCTACACCTTC
TRBD2 TRBJ2-1 few TRBV12-3/TRBV12-4 CASGRTTGGEQFF TGTGCCAGCGGAAGGACTACGGGGGGTGAGCAGTTCTTC
TRBD1 TRBJ1-1 . TRBV3-1/TRBV3-2 CASSQRTGGMNTEAFF TGTGCCAGCAGCCAACGGACAGGGGGGATGAACACTGAAGCTTTCTTT
. TRBJ2-7 . TRBV7-9 CASSSDRYEQYF TGTGCCAGCAGCTCGGACAGATACGAGCAGTACTTC
. TRBJ1-5 . TRBV11-2 CASSLERDQPQHF TGTGCCAGCAGCTTAGAACGGGATCAGCCCCAGCATTTT
TRBD1 TRBJ2-1 . TRBV6-5 CASSSPGTGSNEQFF TGTGCCAGCAGTTCCCCCGGGACAGGGAGCAATGAGCAGTTCTTC
. TRBJ1-4 . TRBV18 CASSPAAQRGEKLFF TGTGCCAGCTCACCCGCCGCCCAGAGAGGGGAAAAACTGTTTTTT
. TRBJ1-3 few TRBV12-1 CASSPRVRSSGNTIYF TGTGCCAGCAGCCCCCGGGTGCGCAGCTCTGGAAACACCATATATTTT
. TRBJ1-2 . TRBV6-2/TRBV6-3 CASSSDYRYGYTF TGTGCCAGCAGCTCCGACTACCGGTATGGCTACACCTTC
TRBD1 TRBJ1-1 . TRBV27 CASRGQMNTEAFF TGTGCCAGCAGGGGACAGATGAACACTGAAGCTTTCTTT
. TRBJ2-7 . TRBV5-6 CASSPTAGTYEQYF TGTGCCAGCTCCCCGACGGCCGGGACCTACGAGCAGTACTTC
TRBD2 TRBJ2-3 . TRBV7-2 CASSKLAGVTDTQYF TGTGCCAGCAGTAAACTAGCGGGGGTCACAGATACGCAGTATTTT
TRBD1 TRBJ1-2 . TRBV10-3 CAISAPGQGIYGYTF TGTGCCATCAGCGCCCCGGGACAGGGGATCTATGGCTACACCTTC
TRBD1 TRBJ1-1 . TRBV6-5 CASSYGAGGNTEAFF TGTGCCAGCAGTTACGGGGCAGGGGGGAATACTGAAGCTTTCTTT
. TRBJ1-2 . TRBV6-5 CASSYEGAYGYTF TGTGCCAGCAGTTATGAGGGCGCCTATGGCTACACCTTC
. TRBJ2-2 . TRBV4-3 CASSPRWGGRTGELFF TGCGCCAGCAGCCCCCGCTGGGGGGGCCGTACCGGGGAGCTGTTTTTT
TRBD1 TRBJ1-2 once TRBV2 CASKTGSYGYTF TGTGCCAGCAAGACAGGGAGCTATGGCTACACCTTC
. TRBJ1-1 . TRBV9 CASSPLGGTLNTEAFF TGTGCCAGCAGCCCCCTGGGGGGGACCCTGAACACTGAAGCTTTCTTT
TRBD2 TRBJ2-3 . TRBV2 CASRMIRNAGTSRDTQYF TGTGCCAGCAGGATGATCAGAAACGCCGGGACTAGCAGAGATACGCAGTATTTT
TRBD2 TRBJ2-7 . TRBV7-2 CASGLGGGTYEQYF TGTGCCAGCGGCCTTGGCGGGGGGACTTACGAGCAGTACTTC
TRBD1 TRBJ1-1 . TRBV3-1/TRBV3-2 CASWGGAENRGRETEAFF TGTGCCAGCTGGGGTGGGGCAGAGAACAGGGGGCGGGAGACTGAAGCTTTCTTT
TRBD2 TRBJ2-7 . TRBV6-5 CASTRKAGGDQYF TGTGCCAGTACTCGGAAAGCGGGAGGGGATCAGTACTTC
TRBD1 TRBJ1-2 . TRBV15 CATSKDRDRGLGYTF TGTGCCACCAGCAAAGACCGGGACAGGGGGCTTGGCTACACCTTC
TRBD2 TRBJ2-3 . TRBV4-2 CASSHSLAGGETDTQYF TGTGCCAGCAGCCATTCTCTAGCGGGAGGCGAGACAGATACGCAGTATTTT
TRBD1 TRBJ1-1 . TRBV2 CASVRTGVYGTEAFF TGTGCCAGTGTTAGGACAGGCGTGTATGGCACTGAAGCTTTCTTT